These 25 T cell receptor beta chains were all obtained from the same sample, sequenced in a study of T-cell reconstitution after alpha-beta-depleted transplantation in children (dated by TCRdb to 2016 to 2017). Receptor amplification or capture employed PCR. These reads were obtained on an Illumina HiSeq 2500. Molecular barcoding was employed in the preparation of TCR libraries, with unique molecular identifiers being used to normalize TCRbeta repertoire quantification. The raw public reads went through TCRdb reprocessing: fastp at Q25, MiXCR clone calling, in-frame beta chains kept. Each CDR3 protein appears once, grouped with its most common genes and DNA. The sample includes just under 550,000 distinct CDR3 sequences, with around 19% observed a single time. Over 3% of the sample is held by the ten biggest clonotypes. Here the sequenced sample was PBMCs from the stem cell graft donor, taken from the stem cell graft. These receptors were obtained from a human donor who donated a stem cell graft to a child with acute lymphoblastic leukemia.

The J gene is TRBJ2-5, the V gene TRBV19, with a tentative D call TRBD2 (5 bases). This CDR3 has 13 amino acids. CDR1 LNHDA and CDR2 SQIVND come from the germline V gene (reference sequence). Trimming left V 1 base short and J 2 bases short, with 5 bases between. The CDR3 loop is CASSIGLQETQYF. CDR3 DNA sequence: TGTGCCAGTAGTATAGGACTACAAGAGACCCAGTACTTC.

CDR3 residues: CASSAFGTESSYEQYF. CDR3 nucleotides: TGTGCCAGCAGCGCCTTCGGGACAGAGAGCTCCTACGAGCAGTACTTC. The rearrangement links TRBV9 to TRBJ2-7; 7 nucleotides agree with TRBD1. The V gene's germline CDR1 is SGDLS and CDR2 YYNGEE. The J segment lost 0 bases and the V segment lost 3 bases, leaving 9 bases of the junction unmatched. The CDR3 is made up of 16 amino acids.

V and J are TRBV12-3 or TRBV12-4 and TRBJ1-1, with D hard to call. This CDR3 is built from 13 residues. V gave up 6 bases and J gave up 9 bases, with 17 bases separating them. As DNA, the CDR3 is TGTGCCAGCAGGTCCGGCTACCAGCCCCAAGCTTTCTTT. This translates into CASRSGYQPQAFF.

For this clonotype: A clone one base away is much larger, so this may be a read error. The chain joins TRBV25-1 to TRBJ1-1, with D maybe TRBD1 (5 bases). The CDR3 extends over 14 amino acids. Looked up from germline, CDR1 is MGHDK and CDR2 is SYGVNS. V dropped 3 bases and J dropped 1 base, with 9 bases sitting between them. CDR3 sequence: CASSEPGKNTEAFF. CDR3 DNA sequence: TGTGCCAGCAGTGAGCCAGGGAAGAACACTGAAGCTTTCTTT.

This clonotype occurred a few times. This chain uses TRBV7-3 with TRBJ2-1; D is uncertain. Germline V gene lookup returns CDR1 SGHTA and CDR2 FQGTGA. The V gene lost 1 base and the J gene lost 0 bases, with 10 bases spanning the gap. CDR3 length equals 16 residues. DNA of the CDR3: TGTGCCAGCAGCTTAAGGTCGAGCAGCTCCTACAATGAGCAGTTCTTC. Translation gives CASSLRSSSSYNEQFF.

This clonotype occurred once. CDR3 in DNA: TGCGCCAGCAGCCCGGGGAGGGCCAGGGATGAGCAGTTCTTC. Protein sequence: CASSPGRARDEQFF. The chain combines TRBV5-1 with TRBJ2-1, with 7 bases lining up with TRBD2. Germline values: CDR1 SGHRS, CDR2 YFSETQ. The V and J ends lost 4 bases and 8 bases, in that order; junction bases with no gene match: 9. The CDR3 consists of 14 residues.

This clonotype was seen a handful of times. The chain carries TRBV19 and TRBJ2-2; D is unresolved. From germline, CDR1 is LNHDA and CDR2 SQIVND (reference sequence). V dropped 7 bases and J dropped 0 bases, with 9 bases sitting between them. This CDR3 is 14 amino acids long. This CDR3 is CASTGNTNTGELFF. The DNA for the CDR3 is TGTGCCAGTACCGGTAACACGAACACCGGGGAGCTGTTTTTT.

V usage is TRBV9 and J usage is TRBJ2-1; D is unclear. Deletions cut 0 bases from V and 0 bases from J, with 7 bases between. The CDR3 is 15 amino acids. Germline V lookup: CDR1 SGDLS, CDR2 YYNGEE. The CDR3 sequence is CASSVDGTSYNEQFF. CDR3 bases: TGTGCCAGCAGCGTAGACGGCACCTCCTACAATGAGCAGTTCTTC.

The V call is TRBV15, the J call TRBJ2-2; D is unclear. V lost 5 bases and J lost 2, with 15 bases in between. Germline loops: CDR1 LNHNV, CDR2 YYDKDF (reference sequence). The CDR3 spans 16 residues. The CDR3 here is CATSPRRAGNTGELFF. DNA for the CDR3: TGTGCCACCAGCCCCCGAAGGGCTGGTAACACCGGGGAGCTGTTTTTT.

The chain uses TRBV5-1 and TRBJ2-2, with no clear D. The germline V gene encodes CDR1 SGHRS and CDR2 YFSETQ. V was trimmed by 6 bases and J by 4 bases, leaving 16 bases between them. The CDR3 spans 15 residues. The CDR3 region is CASTLHKLRTGELFF. Written as DNA, the CDR3 is TGCGCCAGCACCTTACATAAACTCCGCACCGGGGAGCTGTTTTTT.

This clonotype was seen more than once but under ten times. The V and J genes are TRBV19 and TRBJ2-1; D is tentatively TRBD1 or TRBD2 (5 bases each). V gave up 0 bases and J gave up 2 bases, with 8 bases separating them. This CDR3 has 15 amino acids. Germline lookup yields CDR1 LNHDA and CDR2 SQIVND (reference sequence). The CDR3 coding sequence is TGTGCCAGTAGTATAGACGGGGCGGCCTACAATGAGCAGTTCTTC. Its translation is CASSIDGAAYNEQFF.

This clonotype showed up just a few times. The chain links TRBV3-1 to TRBJ2-5; the D gene is possibly TRBD2 (6 bases). The CDR3 extends over 15 amino acids. The germline gives CDR1 LGHDT, CDR2 YNNKEL (reference sequence). V gave up 11 bases and J gave up 2 bases, with 21 bases separating them. The CDR3 protein is CASSQAPGLQETQYF. In nucleotides, the CDR3 is TGTGCCTCCAGCCAAGCCCCGGGACTTCAAGAGACCCAGTACTTC.

The table lists this clonotype with a few counts. The V and J genes are TRBV6-1 and TRBJ2-1, with 14 bases aligning to TRBD2. CDR3 size: 16 residues. The junction had 9 bases not matched to a gene; V was cut back by 8 bases and J by 6 bases. CDR1 and CDR2 (germline): MNHNS, SASEGT. CDR3 region: CASYLSGTSGSNEQFF. The CDR3 DNA reads as TGTGCCAGCTACTTATCCGGGACTAGCGGGAGCAATGAGCAGTTCTTC.

This clonotype was observed a handful of times. This chain uses TRBV7-8 with TRBJ2-1; 11 positions agree with TRBD2. Per the germline V gene, CDR1 is SGHVS and CDR2 is FQNEAQ. V was clipped by 3 bases and J by 5 bases; unmatched bases: 9. The CDR3 has 17 residues. The DNA of the CDR3 is TGTGCCAGCAGCTTCCGTAGACTAGCGGGGATACACAATGAGCAGTTCTTC. It is translated as CASSFRRLAGIHNEQFF.

The V and J genes are TRBV6-5 and TRBJ2-1, with 12 positions matching TRBD2. The junction had 5 bases not matched to a gene; V was cut back by 2 bases and J by 0 bases. The CDR3 is 18 residues long. Germline V CDR1 and CDR2: MNHEY, SVGAGI. The CDR3 DNA is TGTGCCAGCAGTTACGGTCTAGCGGGAGGGGTCTCCTACAATGAGCAGTTCTTC. It specifies CASSYGLAGGVSYNEQFF.

The chain is built from TRBV20-1 and TRBJ2-1; TRBD2 matches at 8 bases. V lost 4 bases, J lost 10 bases, and 9 bases stayed unmatched. This CDR3 region has 13 residues. The V gene's germline CDR1 is DFQATT and CDR2 SNEGSKA (reference sequence). CDR3 in amino acids: CSATVRREEEQFF. As DNA, the CDR3 is TGCAGTGCTACCGTGCGGCGGGAGGAAGAGCAGTTCTTC.

This clonotype was seen a few times. This chain joins TRBV20-1 and TRBJ2-5, with 10 positions matching TRBD1. With 6 bases clipped from V and 5 bases from J, the junction kept 9 bases outside the gene matches. Germline V lookup: CDR1 DFQATT, CDR2 SNEGSKA (reference sequence). This CDR3 is built from 14 residues. The CDR3 DNA is TGCAGTGCCCCCCGGGACAGGGGAAGGGAGACCCAGTACTTC. It specifies CSAPRDRGRETQYF.

The chain employs TRBV20-1 and TRBJ2-1, with 10 nucleotides matching TRBD2. Trimming removed 8 bases from V and 7 bases from J; junction bases left unmatched: 11. The length of the CDR3 is 14 residues. The V gene's germline CDR1 is DFQATT and CDR2 SNEGSKA (reference sequence). The chain's CDR3 is CSRTLAGASNEQFF. In nucleotides, the CDR3 is TGCAGTCGAACGCTAGCGGGAGCATCTAATGAGCAGTTCTTC.

CDR3 DNA sequence: TGTGCCAGCAGCTTAGTAGGGAGACCTAATGAAAAACTGTTTTTT. Protein: CASSLVGRPNEKLFF. This chain uses TRBV7-8 with TRBJ1-4; D unresolved. This CDR3 contains 15 residues. Germline assignment: CDR1 SGHVS and CDR2 FQNEAQ. V lost 1 base, J lost 3 bases, and 9 bases lay in between.

This CDR3 reads CASSFVGQGVGEQYF. The CDR3 DNA sequence: TGTGCCAGCAGTTTTGTTGGTCAGGGGGTGGGCGAGCAGTACTTC. This chain links TRBV27 with TRBJ2-7; 7 bases fit TRBD1. CDR1 is MNHEY, CDR2 SMNVEV, per germline (reference sequence). The trim removed 3 bases at V and 6 bases at J, leaving 11 bases unmatched. The CDR3 sequence is 15 residues long.

As for this clonotype: Germline and junction disagree at one end, which may indicate a read error. The rearrangement uses TRBV2 and TRBJ2-7; D possibly uses TRBD1 or TRBD2 (5 bases each). Germline V gives CDR1 SNHLY, CDR2 FYNNEI. The CDR3 length is 14 residues. CDR3 nucleotide sequence: TGTGCCACCGAGGGGATTAGCGAGTCCTACGGGCAGTACTTC. Its translation: CATEGISESYGQYF.

The chain has TRBV25-1 and TRBJ2-7; D is unclear. The germline CDR1 and CDR2 sequences are MGHDK and SYGVNS. The CDR3 has 12 residues. V lost 3 bases and J 5 bases, leaving 8 bases between the germline ends. CDR3 in DNA: TGTGCCAGCAGTGAGTTCCGGGACGAGCAGTACTTC. It codes for CASSEFRDEQYF.

In this sample, this clonotype turned up a few times. The J gene is TRBJ2-1, the V gene TRBV7-6, with 11 bases identical to TRBD2. The V gene end was trimmed by 1 base and the J gene end by 4 bases; junction bases not matched to a gene: 6. Germline V lookup: CDR1 SGHVS, CDR2 FNYEAQ. The CDR3 spans 17 residues. CDR3 bases: TGTGCCAGCAGCTTAGTAGCGGGAGGGCCGGGGTACAATGAGCAGTTCTTC. Protein: CASSLVAGGPGYNEQFF. The entire variable domain, with the rest obtained from reference TRBV7-6 and TRBJ2-1, is as follows: GAGVSQSPRYKVTKRGQDVALRCDPISGHVSLYWYRQALGQGPEFLTYFNYEAQQDKSGLPNDRFSAERPEGSISTLTIQRTEQRDSAMYRCASSLVAGGPGYNEQFFGPGTRLTVL.

The rearrangement links TRBV6-1 to TRBJ2-3; weak D call: TRBD2 (6 bases). Looked up from germline, CDR1 is MNHNS and CDR2 is SASEGT. Trimming removed 6 bases from V and 2 bases from J, with 15 bases in between. The CDR3 extends over 15 amino acids. The CDR3 loop is CASSRGTQLTDTQYF. The CDR3 DNA reads TGTGCCAGCAGCCGCGGGACTCAACTCACAGATACGCAGTATTTT.

The chain employs TRBV12-3 or TRBV12-4 and TRBJ1-5; D remains unclear. The V and J ends lost 5 bases and 0 bases respectively, with 11 bases between them. The CDR3 runs to 15 residues. DNA for the CDR3: TGTGCCAGCAGTAAGGACGGTTATAGCAATCAGCCCCAGCATTTT. It specifies CASSKDGYSNQPQHF.